This T cell receptor beta chain appears in the sequencing data of a study of blood T cell repertoires in COVID-19. About the study: Some COVID-19 samples were acute and others convalescent; all came from the United States, Italy and Spain. T cells, B-cell-depleted T cells, or PBMCs provided the cDNA or gDNA that served as material.

This CDR3 region has 15 residues. Looked up from germline, CDR1 is SGHVS and CDR2 is FNYEAQ. The V gene lost 1 base and the J gene lost 1 base, with 9 bases spanning the gap. The count of this clone is one. In the authors' workflow: Amplification of reference gene primers was used by the study to estimate nucleated cell counts. Using immunoSEQ multiplex PCR, the repertoire was profiled, and TCRdb retains in-frame clones only, with some absent. Clonal size and the V and J genes are those of that table, whereas D and trimming came from the DNA. The sample shows 100,000 to 140,000 clones, around 89% of them seen only once.

The chain is built from TRBV7-6 and TRBJ2-3; D is unclear. This TCR derives from a man aged 35 to 55 with active or convalescent COVID-19. Material: peripheral blood. The CDR3 loop reads CASSLVGGGTDTQYF. In nucleotides, the CDR3 is TGTGCCAGCAGCTTAGTCGGTGGTGGCACAGATACGCAGTATTTT.